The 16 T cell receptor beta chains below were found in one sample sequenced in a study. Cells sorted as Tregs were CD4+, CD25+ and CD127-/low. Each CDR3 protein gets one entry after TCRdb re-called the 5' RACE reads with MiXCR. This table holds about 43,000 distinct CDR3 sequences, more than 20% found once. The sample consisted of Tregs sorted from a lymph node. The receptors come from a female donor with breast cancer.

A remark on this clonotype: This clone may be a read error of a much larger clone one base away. CDR3: CASSQERYPDTQSF. The CDR3, as DNA: TGCGCCAGCAGCCAAGAAAGGTATCCAGATACGCAGTCTTTT. V usage is TRBV4-1 and J usage is TRBJ2-3; D is unresolved. Germline V CDR1 and CDR2: MGHRA, YSYEKL. The CDR3 runs 14 residues.

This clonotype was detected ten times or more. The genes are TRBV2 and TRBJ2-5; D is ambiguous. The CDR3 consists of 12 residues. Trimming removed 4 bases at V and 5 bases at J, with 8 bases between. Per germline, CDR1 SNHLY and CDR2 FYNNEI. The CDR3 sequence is CASSVGLETQYF. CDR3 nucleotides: TGTGCCAGCAGTGTAGGGTTGGAGACCCAGTACTTC.

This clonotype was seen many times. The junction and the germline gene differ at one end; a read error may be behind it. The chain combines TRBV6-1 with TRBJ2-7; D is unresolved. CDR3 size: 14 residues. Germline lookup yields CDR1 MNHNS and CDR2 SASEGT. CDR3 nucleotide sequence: TGCGCCAGCAGTGACGGGCGCAACTCCTACGAGCAGTACTTC. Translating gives CASSDGRNSYEQYF.

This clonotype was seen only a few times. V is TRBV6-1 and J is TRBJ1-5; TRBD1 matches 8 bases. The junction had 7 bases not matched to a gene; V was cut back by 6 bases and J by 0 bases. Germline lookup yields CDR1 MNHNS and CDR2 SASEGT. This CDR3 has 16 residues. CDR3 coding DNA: TGTGCCAGCAGCGGGACAGGAATTTATAGCAATCAGCCCCAGCATTTT. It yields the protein CASSGTGIYSNQPQHF.

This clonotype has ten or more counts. The CDR3 DNA sequence: TGCAGTGCTAGAGATTTTATCCAGACTCGAGGGCAAGCTTTCTTT. This gives the protein CSARDFIQTRGQAFF. This chain joins TRBV20-1 and TRBJ1-1; no firm D call. The germline gives CDR1 DFQATT, CDR2 SNEGSKA (reference sequence). The germline V and J ends were trimmed by 0 bases and 9 bases, with 20 bases remaining between them. CDR3 length: 15 amino acids.

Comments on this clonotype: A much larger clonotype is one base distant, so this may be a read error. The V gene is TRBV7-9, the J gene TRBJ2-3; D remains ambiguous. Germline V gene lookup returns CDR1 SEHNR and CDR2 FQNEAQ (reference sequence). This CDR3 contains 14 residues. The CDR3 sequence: CSSSLFASTDTQYF. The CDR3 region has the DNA TGTTCCAGCAGCTTGTTTGCTAGCACAGATACGCAGTATTTT.

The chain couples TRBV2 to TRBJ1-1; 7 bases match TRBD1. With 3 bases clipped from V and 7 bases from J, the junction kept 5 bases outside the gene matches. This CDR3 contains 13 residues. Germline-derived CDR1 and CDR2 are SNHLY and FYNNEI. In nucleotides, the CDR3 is TGTGCCAGCAGTGAGAGGACAGGTTTTGAAGCTTTCTTT. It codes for CASSERTGFEAFF.

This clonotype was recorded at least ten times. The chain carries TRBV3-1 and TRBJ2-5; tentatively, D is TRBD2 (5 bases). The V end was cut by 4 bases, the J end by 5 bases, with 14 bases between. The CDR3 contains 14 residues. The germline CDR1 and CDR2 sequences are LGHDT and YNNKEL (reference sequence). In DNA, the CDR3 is TGTGCCAGCAGCCCAACACTAGGGTGGGAGACCCAGTACTTC. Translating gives CASSPTLGWETQYF.

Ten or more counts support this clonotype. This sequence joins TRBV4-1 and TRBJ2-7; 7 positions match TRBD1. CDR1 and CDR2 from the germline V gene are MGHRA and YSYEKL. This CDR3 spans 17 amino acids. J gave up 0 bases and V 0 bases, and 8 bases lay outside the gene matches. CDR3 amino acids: CASSQDPRGPFSYEQYF. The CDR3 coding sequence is TGCGCCAGCAGCCAAGACCCTAGGGGGCCATTCTCCTACGAGCAGTACTTC.

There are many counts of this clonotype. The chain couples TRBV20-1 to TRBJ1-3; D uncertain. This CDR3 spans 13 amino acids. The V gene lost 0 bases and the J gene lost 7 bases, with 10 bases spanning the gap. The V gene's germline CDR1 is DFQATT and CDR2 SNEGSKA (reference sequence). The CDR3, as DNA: TGCAGTGCTAGAGAAGGGAACGCGAACACCATATATTTT. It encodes CSAREGNANTIYF.

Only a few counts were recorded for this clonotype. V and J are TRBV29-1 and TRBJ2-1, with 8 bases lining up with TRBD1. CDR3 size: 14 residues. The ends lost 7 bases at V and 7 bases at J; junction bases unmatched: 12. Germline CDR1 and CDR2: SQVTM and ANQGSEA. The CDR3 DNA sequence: TGCAGCGGAACCCTTGACAGGGGTAGGAATGAGCAGTTCTTC. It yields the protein CSGTLDRGRNEQFF.

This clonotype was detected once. The CDR3 bases are TGCAGTGCTAAATCCCAGGGCATACAGGGGGCGCGTGAGACCCAGTACTTC. Residues: CSAKSQGIQGARETQYF. The genes are TRBV20-1 and TRBJ2-5, with 9 bases that match TRBD1. V was pared by 4 bases and J by 5 bases, with 17 bases of the junction left unmatched. The germline V gene encodes CDR1 DFQATT and CDR2 SNEGSKA (reference sequence). This CDR3 is 17 amino acids long.

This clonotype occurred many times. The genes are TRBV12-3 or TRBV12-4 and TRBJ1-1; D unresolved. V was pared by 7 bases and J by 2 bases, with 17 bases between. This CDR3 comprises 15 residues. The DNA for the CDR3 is TGTGCCAGCACTTGGGATATCGGAGCCAACACTGAAGCTTTCTTT. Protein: CASTWDIGANTEAFF.

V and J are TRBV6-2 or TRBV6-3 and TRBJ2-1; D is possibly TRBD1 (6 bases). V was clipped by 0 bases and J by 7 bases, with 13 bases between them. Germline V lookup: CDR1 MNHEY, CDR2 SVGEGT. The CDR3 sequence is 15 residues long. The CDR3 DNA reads TGTGCCAGCAGTTACTCTCAACCAGGGGCTAATGAGCAGTTCTTC. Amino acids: CASSYSQPGANEQFF.

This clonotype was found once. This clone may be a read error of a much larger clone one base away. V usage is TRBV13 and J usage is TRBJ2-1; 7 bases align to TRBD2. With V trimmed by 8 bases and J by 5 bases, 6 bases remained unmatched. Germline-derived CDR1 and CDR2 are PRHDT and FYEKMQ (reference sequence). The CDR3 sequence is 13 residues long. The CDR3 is CASGRGAHNEQFF. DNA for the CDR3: TGTGCCAGCGGGAGGGGCGCCCACAATGAGCAGTTCTTC. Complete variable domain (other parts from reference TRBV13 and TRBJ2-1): AAGVIQSPRHLIKEKRETATLKCYPIPRHDTVYWYQQGPGQDPQFLISFYEKMQSDKGSIPDRFSAQQFSDYHSELNMSSLELGDSALYFCASGRGAHNEQFFGPGTRLTVL.

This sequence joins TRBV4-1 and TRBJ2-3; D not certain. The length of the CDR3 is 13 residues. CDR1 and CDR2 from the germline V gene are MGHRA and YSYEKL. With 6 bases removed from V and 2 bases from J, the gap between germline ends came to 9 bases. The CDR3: CASSPDSTDTQYF. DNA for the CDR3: TGCGCCAGCAGTCCCGACTCCACAGATACGCAGTATTTT.